This T cell receptor (beta chain) was observed in a study of shared clonotypes between healthy human individuals. Subsets obtained from CD4+ cells comprised CD45RA+ naive and CD45RA-negative memory cells. Study outcomes and limitations: Among donors, clonotype sharing was expected to be affected by sequencing depth.

From germline, CDR1 is MGHRA and CDR2 YSYEKL. This CDR3 is 16 amino acids long. V lost 1 base and J lost 5, with 14 bases in between. Remarks on this clone: No antigen is known for it.

Profiling relied on immunoSEQ multiplex PCR, and the TCRdb table lists in-frame clones only, not all of them. Found here are 2 million or so clones, roughly 94% of them singletons; the top ten hold 0.1% to 0.15%. This TCR was sampled from a man aged 18 to 29 in good health. V and J are TRBV4-1 and TRBJ2-2, with TRBD2 as a possible D gene (6 bases). The specimen was naive CD4+ T cells sorted from blood. Sample subset: CD45RA+ positively selected. The CDR3 spells CASSQGGLEYTGELFF. The CDR3, as DNA: TGCGCCAGCAGCCAAGGGGGACTGGAGTATACCGGGGAGCTGTTTTTT.